Listed here is a single T cell receptor (beta chain). Its antigen is unidentified. This CDR3 comprises 15 residues. The data derive from a study of monozygotic twins with inflammatory bowel disease. For both chains, the TCRalpha and TCRbeta cDNA went through two nested PCRs of approximately 16 and 9 cycles. From the 5' RACE reads, TCRdb lists one entry per CDR3 protein and no DNA. The sample table sets out 400,000 to 500,000 distinct CDR3 sequences. The study, taken as a whole, reports: Relative to healthy twins, IBD patients had fewer clonotypes in common with others, a gap that was especially apparent with disease activity. TCRbeta diversity (inverse Simpson) was lower in IBD patients than in healthy co-twins.

The TCR was taken from a human donor with ulcerative colitis or Crohn's disease, or a healthy co-twin of an affected twin (not recorded which). V and J are TRBV12-3 or TRBV12-4 and TRBJ2-2. Material for sequencing was blood. CDR3 amino acids: CASSLSSGNTGELFF.